This is a list of T cell receptor beta chains from one sample in a study of blood T cell repertoires in COVID-19. The protocol was immunoSEQ multiplex PCR, while the TCRdb copy is restricted to in-frame clones and leaves out a portion. Of roughly 260,000 clones listed, roughly 88% were seen once; the top ten hold around 2%. The sample taken for sequencing was peripheral blood. All receptors come from a woman aged 35 to 49 who had recovered from COVID-19. CDR3s include the opening cysteine and the closing phenylalanine or tryptophan.

j_call | cdr3_length | v_call | cdr3_aa
TRBJ1-1 | 14 | TRBV7-9 | CASSPLRKNTEAFF
TRBJ1-1 | 17 | TRBV7-9 | CASSSFGQGAPNTEAFF
TRBJ2-7 | 15 | TRBV9 | CASSVGVEGAYEQYF
TRBJ2-1 | 15 | TRBV5-4 | CASSPLQGAYNEQFF
TRBJ2-7 | 13 | TRBV19 | CASRHTGGDEQYF
TRBJ2-5 | 13 | TRBV6-5 | CASRDTGRETQYF
TRBJ1-4 | 15 | TRBV4-3 | CASSQLQGWSEKLFF
TRBJ1-1 | 13 | TRBV21-1 | CASSINRGVVAFF
TRBJ2-7 | 14 | TRBV2 | CASSDPGQAYEQYF
TRBJ2-7 | 11 | TRBV30 | CAWSGTYEQYF
TRBJ2-1 | 14 | TRBV4-2 | CASSQEGPYNEQFF
TRBJ1-3 | 14 | TRBV7-9 | CASSLGSPGNTIYF
TRBJ1-2 | 14 | TRBV11-2 | CASSPRQGSVGYTF